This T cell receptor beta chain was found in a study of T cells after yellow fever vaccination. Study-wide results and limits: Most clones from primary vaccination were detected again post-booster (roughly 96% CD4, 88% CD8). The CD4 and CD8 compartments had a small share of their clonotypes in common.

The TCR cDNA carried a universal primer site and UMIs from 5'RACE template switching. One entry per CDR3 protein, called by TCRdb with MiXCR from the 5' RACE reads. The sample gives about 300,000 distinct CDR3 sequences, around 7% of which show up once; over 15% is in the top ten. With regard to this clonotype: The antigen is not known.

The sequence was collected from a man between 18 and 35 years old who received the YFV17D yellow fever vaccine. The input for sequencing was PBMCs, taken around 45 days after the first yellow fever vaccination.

This CDR3 reads CASSDGLTGKETQYF. The CDR3 region has the DNA TGTGCCAGCAGCGACGGACTCACGGGAAAAGAGACCCAGTACTTC. The J gene is TRBJ2-5, the V gene TRBV7-6; tentatively, D is TRBD2 (5 bases). This CDR3 is 15 amino acids long. Germline V gene data show CDR1 as SGHVS and CDR2 as FNYEAQ. Trimming pared 5 bases from V and 3 bases from J, leaving 16 bases between.